This entry features one T cell receptor (beta chain) sequence. The target antigen is unknown. The CDR3 is 13 amino acids. The germline CDR1 and CDR2 sequences are LGHDT and YNNKEL (reference sequence). The data are from a study of post-analysis software for immune sequencing data. Study information: The disease courses spanned relapsing-remitting, secondary progressive and progressive-relapsing forms of multiple sclerosis. Overall study findings and caveats: There was significantly lower normalized Chao1 diversity in multiple sclerosis patients than in controls. In patients, TRBV5-6, TRBV5-1 and TRBV20-1 belonged to roughly 5 TRBV segments found more frequently than in controls.

Unique molecular identifiers were built into the TCR beta cDNA libraries. T cells numbering roughly 0.95 to 10 million gave rise to roughly 550,000 cDNA molecules. In TCRdb, the PCR reads were re-called with MiXCR into one record per CDR3 protein. This repertoire shows 450,000 to 650,000 distinct CDR3 sequences, about 40% found once; its top ten account for about 1.5%. The V gene is TRBV3-1, the J gene TRBJ2-5, with D perhaps TRBD2 (6 bases). The J call may be in error: the DNA end matches TRBJ2-7 better. What was sequenced was blood. The sequence came from a girl aged 5 to 17 with multiple sclerosis. For the CDR3, the DNA is TGTGCCAGCGCCGGGGCGGGACCGGGCGAGCAGTACTTC. Translating it yields CASAGAGPGEQYF.